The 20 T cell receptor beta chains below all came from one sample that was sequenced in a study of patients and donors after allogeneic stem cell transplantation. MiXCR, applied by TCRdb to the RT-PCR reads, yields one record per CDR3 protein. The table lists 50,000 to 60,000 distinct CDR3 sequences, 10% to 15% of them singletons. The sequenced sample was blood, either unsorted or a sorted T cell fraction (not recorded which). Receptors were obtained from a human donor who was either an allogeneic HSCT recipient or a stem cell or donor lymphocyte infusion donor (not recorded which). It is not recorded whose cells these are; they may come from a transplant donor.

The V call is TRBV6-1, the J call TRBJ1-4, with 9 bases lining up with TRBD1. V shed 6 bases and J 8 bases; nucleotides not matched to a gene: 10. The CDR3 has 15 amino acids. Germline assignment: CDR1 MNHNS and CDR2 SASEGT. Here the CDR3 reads CASRIPGQGREKLFF. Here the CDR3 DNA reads TGTGCCAGCAGAATACCGGGACAGGGTCGGGAAAAACTGTTTTTT.

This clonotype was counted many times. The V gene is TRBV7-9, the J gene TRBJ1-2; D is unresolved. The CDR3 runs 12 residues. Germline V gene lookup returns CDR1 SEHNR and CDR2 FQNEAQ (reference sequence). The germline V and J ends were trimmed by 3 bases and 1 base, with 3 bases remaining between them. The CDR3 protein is CASSLINYGYTF. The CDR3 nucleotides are TGTGCCAGCAGCTTGATTAACTATGGCTACACCTTC.

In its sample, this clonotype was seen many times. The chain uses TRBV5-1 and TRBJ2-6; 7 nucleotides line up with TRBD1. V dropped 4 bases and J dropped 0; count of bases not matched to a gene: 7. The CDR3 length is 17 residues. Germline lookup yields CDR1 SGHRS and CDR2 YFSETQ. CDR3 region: CASSIRTGNSGANVLTF. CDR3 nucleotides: TGCGCCAGCAGCATAAGGACAGGAAACTCTGGGGCCAACGTCCTGACTTTC.

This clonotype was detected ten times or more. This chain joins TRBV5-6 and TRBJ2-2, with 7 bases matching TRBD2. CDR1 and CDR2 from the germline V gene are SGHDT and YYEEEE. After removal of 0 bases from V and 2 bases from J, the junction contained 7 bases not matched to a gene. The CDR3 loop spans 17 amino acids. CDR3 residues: CASSLGIRDYNTGELFF. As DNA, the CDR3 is TGTGCCAGCAGCTTGGGGATCCGGGACTACAACACCGGGGAGCTGTTTTTT.

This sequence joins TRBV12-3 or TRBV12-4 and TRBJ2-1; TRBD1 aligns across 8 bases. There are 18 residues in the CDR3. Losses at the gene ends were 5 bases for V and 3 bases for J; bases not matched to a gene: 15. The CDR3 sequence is CASSPLTGVPLSYNEQFF. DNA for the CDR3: TGTGCCAGCAGTCCATTGACAGGGGTCCCCCTAAGCTACAATGAGCAGTTCTTC.

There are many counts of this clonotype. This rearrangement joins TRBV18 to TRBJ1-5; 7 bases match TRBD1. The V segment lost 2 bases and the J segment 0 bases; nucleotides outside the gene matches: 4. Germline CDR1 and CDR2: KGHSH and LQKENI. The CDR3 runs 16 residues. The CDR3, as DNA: TGTGCCAGCTCACCAGGGACAGCTTATAGCAATCAGCCCCAGCATTTT. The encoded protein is CASSPGTAYSNQPQHF.

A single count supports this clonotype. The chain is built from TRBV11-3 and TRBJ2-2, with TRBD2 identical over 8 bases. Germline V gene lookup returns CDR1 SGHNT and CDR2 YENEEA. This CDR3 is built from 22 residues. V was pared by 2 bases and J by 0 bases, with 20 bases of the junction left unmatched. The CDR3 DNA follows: TGTGCCAGCAGCTTAAATCTGGGGCTAGCGGGTGTCCTACCTGCGAACACCGGGGAGCTGTTTTTT. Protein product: CASSLNLGLAGVLPANTGELFF.

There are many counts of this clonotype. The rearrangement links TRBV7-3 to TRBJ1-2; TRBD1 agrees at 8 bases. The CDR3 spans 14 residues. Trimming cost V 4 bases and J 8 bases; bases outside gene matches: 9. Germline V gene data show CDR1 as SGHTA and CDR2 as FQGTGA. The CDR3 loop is CASSSSPGGLGYTF. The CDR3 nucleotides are TGTGCCAGCAGCTCATCTCCAGGGGGCTTGGGCTACACCTTC.

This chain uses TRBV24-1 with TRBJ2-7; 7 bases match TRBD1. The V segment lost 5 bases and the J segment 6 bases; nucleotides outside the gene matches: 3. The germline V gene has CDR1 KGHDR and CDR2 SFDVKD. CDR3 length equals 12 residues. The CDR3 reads CATSAAGGEQYF. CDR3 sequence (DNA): TGTGCCACCAGTGCGGCAGGGGGCGAGCAGTACTTC.

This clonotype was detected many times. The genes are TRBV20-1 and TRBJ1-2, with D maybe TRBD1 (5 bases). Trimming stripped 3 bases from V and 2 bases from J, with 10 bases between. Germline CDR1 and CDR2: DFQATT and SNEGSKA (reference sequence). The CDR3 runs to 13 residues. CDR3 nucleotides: TGCAGTGCTAGTCCCCGGGGGAACTATGGCTACACCTTC. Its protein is CSASPRGNYGYTF.

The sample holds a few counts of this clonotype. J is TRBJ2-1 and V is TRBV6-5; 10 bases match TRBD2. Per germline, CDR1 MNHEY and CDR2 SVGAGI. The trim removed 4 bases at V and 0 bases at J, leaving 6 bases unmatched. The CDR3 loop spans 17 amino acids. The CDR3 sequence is CASSWGLARSSYNEQFF. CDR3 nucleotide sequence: TGTGCCAGCAGTTGGGGACTAGCGAGGTCCTCCTACAATGAGCAGTTCTTC.

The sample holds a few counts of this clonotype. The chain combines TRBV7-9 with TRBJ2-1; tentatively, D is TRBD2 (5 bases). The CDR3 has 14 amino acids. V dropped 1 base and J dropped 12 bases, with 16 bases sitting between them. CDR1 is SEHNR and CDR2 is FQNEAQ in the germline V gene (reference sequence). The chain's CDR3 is CASSLDWRKSLQFF. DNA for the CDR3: TGTGCCAGCAGCTTAGATTGGAGGAAAAGTTTGCAGTTCTTC. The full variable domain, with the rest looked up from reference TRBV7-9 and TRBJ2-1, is DTGVSQNPRHKITKRGQNVTFRCDPISEHNRLYWYRQTLGQGPEFLTYFQNEAQLEKSRLLSDRFSAERPKGSFSTLEIQRTEQGDSAMYLCASSLDWRKSLQFFGPGTRLTVL.

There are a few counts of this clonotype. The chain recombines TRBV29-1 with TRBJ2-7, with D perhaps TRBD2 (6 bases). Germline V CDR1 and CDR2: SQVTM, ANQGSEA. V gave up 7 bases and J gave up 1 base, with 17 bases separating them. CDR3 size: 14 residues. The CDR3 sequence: CSAQSGSYSYEQYF. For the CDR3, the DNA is TGCAGCGCACAAAGCGGGTCCTATTCCTACGAGCAGTACTTC.

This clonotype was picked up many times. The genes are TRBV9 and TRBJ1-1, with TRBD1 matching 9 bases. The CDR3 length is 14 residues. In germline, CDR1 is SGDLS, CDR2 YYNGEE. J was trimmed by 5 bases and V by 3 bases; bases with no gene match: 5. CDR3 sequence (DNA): TGTGCCAGCAGCGAGGGGACAGGGTGGACTGAAGCTTTCTTT. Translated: CASSEGTGWTEAFF.

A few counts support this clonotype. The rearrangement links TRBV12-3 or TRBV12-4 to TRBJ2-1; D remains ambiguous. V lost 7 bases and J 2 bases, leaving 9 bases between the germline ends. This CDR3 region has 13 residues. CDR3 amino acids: CASTPRAYNEQFF. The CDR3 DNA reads TGTGCCAGCACCCCCCGGGCCTACAATGAGCAGTTCTTC.

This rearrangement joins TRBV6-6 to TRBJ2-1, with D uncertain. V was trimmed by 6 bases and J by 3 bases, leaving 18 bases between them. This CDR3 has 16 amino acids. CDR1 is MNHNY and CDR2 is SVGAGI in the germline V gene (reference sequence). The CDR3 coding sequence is TGTGCCAGCAGAGAAGACCGGGCCCTATACTACAATGAGCAGTTCTTC. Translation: CASREDRALYYNEQFF.

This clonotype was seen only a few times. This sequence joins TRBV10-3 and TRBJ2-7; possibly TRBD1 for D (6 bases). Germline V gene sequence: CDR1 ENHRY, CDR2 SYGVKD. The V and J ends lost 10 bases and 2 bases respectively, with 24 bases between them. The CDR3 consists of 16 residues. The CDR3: CATTQSTGKYTYEQYF. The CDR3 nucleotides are TGTGCCACCACCCAATCTACAGGGAAGTACACCTACGAGCAGTACTTC.

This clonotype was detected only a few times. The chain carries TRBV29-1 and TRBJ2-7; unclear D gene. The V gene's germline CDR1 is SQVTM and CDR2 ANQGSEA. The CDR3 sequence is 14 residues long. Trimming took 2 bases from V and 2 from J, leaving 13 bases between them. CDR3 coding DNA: TGCAGCGTTGAATATGGATCCGACACCTACGAGCAGTACTTC. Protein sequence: CSVEYGSDTYEQYF.

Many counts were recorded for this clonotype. CDR3 nucleotides: TGTGCCAGCAGCCTACAGGGGACCGCCGATTCACCCCTCCACTTT. This translates into CASSLQGTADSPLHF. This rearrangement joins TRBV7-6 to TRBJ1-6; 7 bases line up with TRBD1. Germline trimming cut 5 bases from V and 8 bases from J; bases unmatched to any gene: 9. Per the germline V gene, CDR1 is SGHVS and CDR2 is FNYEAQ. CDR3 length: 15 residues. Full variable domain (outside the CDR3, taken from reference TRBV7-6 and TRBJ1-6): GAGVSQSPRYKVTKRGQDVALRCDPISGHVSLYWYRQALGQGPEFLTYFNYEAQQDKSGLPNDRFSAERPEGSISTLTIQRTEQRDSAMYRCASSLQGTADSPLHFGNGTRLTVT.

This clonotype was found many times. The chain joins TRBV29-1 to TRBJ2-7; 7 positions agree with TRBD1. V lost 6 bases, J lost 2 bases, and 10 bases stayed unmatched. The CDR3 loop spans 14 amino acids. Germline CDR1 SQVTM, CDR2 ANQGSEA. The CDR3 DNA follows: TGCAGCGTCCTCGAGGGGGCGAAGGCCTACGAGCAGTACTTC. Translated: CSVLEGAKAYEQYF.